The subject of this entry is one TCR beta chain. The data stem from a study of blood T cell repertoires in COVID-19. Germline V gene sequence: CDR1 SGHNT, CDR2 YENEEA. This CDR3 has 14 residues. Unmatched junction bases numbered 11, after V lost 8 bases and J lost 9 bases. Method: immunoSEQ multiplex PCR; TCRdb's copy keeps in-frame clones and lacks some. The profile shows some 120,000 clones, 70% to 85% of them singletons. The receptor's source is a woman aged 45 to 65 with acute or convalescent COVID-19. Sequences were obtained from peripheral blood. V gene TRBV11-3 combines with J gene TRBJ2-1; 9 nucleotides agree with TRBD1. The DNA of the CDR3 is TGTGCCAGCTCGGACAGGGGTTCGTTGGGTGAGCAGTTCTTC. Its translation: CASSDRGSLGEQFF.